The 27 T cell receptor beta chains reported below all come from one sample, sequenced in a study of graft-versus-host responses after intestinal transplantation. Profiled with immunoSEQ multiplex PCR; TCRdb holds only in-frame clones, not every one. The sample contains some 8,200 clones, approximately 97% of which appear only once. Here the sequenced sample was PBMCs, taken 23 days after intestinal transplant. The receptors shown here come from a human patient who received an intestinal transplant, so some T cells may come from the graft donor.

The rearrangement links TRBV7-2 to TRBJ2-6, with D possibly TRBD2 on 5 matching bases. Trimming pared 6 bases from V and 3 bases from J, leaving 12 bases between. Germline values: CDR1 SGHTA, CDR2 FQGNSA. CDR3 length: 15 amino acids. CDR3 bases: TGTGCCAGCAGTGCAAAGGCGGGTGGGGCCAACGTCCTGACTTTC. Its protein is CASSAKAGGANVLTF.

V gene TRBV2 combines with J gene TRBJ2-1; D remains ambiguous. Trimming cost V 5 bases and J 3 bases, with 8 bases left between them. The germline gives CDR1 SNHLY, CDR2 FYNNEI. This CDR3 spans 13 amino acids. This CDR3 reads CASSTGHYNEQFF. In DNA, the CDR3 is TGTGCCAGCAGTACGGGCCACTACAATGAGCAGTTCTTC.

The V gene is TRBV7-9, the J gene TRBJ2-5, with D unresolved. This CDR3 spans 13 amino acids. V shed 3 bases and J shed 3 bases, with 8 bases lying between them. The germline gives CDR1 SEHNR, CDR2 FQNEAQ (reference sequence). The CDR3 sequence is CASSFRAEETQYF. The CDR3 DNA reads as TGTGCCAGCAGCTTTAGGGCGGAAGAGACCCAGTACTTC. Full variable domain (remainder filled in from reference TRBV7-9 and TRBJ2-5): DTGVSQNPRHKITKRGQNVTFRCDPISEHNRLYWYRQTLGQGPEFLTYFQNEAQLEKSRLLSDRFSAERPKGSFSTLEIQRTEQGDSAMYLCASSFRAEETQYFGPGTRLLVL.

Here the CDR3 DNA reads TGTGCCAGCAGTTACTCGAGGGGGATCTACGAGCAGTACTTC. Protein: CASSYSRGIYEQYF. V is TRBV6-5 and J is TRBJ2-7; D might be TRBD1 (6 bases). Germline CDR1 and CDR2: MNHEY and SVGAGI. The germline V and J ends were trimmed by 0 bases and 3 bases, with 9 bases remaining between them. The CDR3 runs to 14 residues.

The chain uses TRBV28 and TRBJ1-1, with no clear D. CDR3 size: 13 residues. With 3 bases removed from V and 3 bases from J, the gap between germline ends came to 8 bases. The germline gives CDR1 MDHEN, CDR2 SYDVKM. Here the CDR3 reads CASSFPGDTEAFF. DNA of the CDR3: TGTGCCAGCAGTTTCCCCGGGGACACTGAAGCTTTCTTT. The complete variable domain, with remaining parts taken from reference TRBV28 and TRBJ1-1, reads DVKVTQSSRYLVKRTGEKVFLECVQDMDHENMFWYRQDPGLGLRLIYFSYDVKMKEKGDIPEGYSVSREKKERFSLILESASTNQTSMYLCASSFPGDTEAFFGQGTRLTVV.

This clone has only one observation. This chain uses TRBV12-2 with TRBJ2-1; whether TRBD2, the table's D call, matches the DNA was not checked. TRBV12-2 is a known pseudogene. The CDR3 is 20 amino acids. CDR3 coding DNA: TGTGCAAGTCGCTTAGCGCGTGCCTCAAACCTAGCGGGAGTGTACAATGAGCAGTTCTTC. It encodes CASRLARASNLAGVYNEQFF.

The V and J genes are TRBV5-1 and TRBJ1-1; D is possibly TRBD1 (5 bases). V was shortened by 4 bases and J by 3 bases, with 16 bases between the two germline ends. CDR3 length: 15 amino acids. CDR1 SGHRS and CDR2 YFSETQ come from the germline V gene. The CDR3 here is CASSPGGGKDTEAFF. The CDR3 DNA follows: TGCGCCAGCAGCCCCGGCGGGGGGAAGGACACTGAAGCTTTCTTT.

This chain joins TRBV2 and TRBJ1-4, with 7 bases aligning to TRBD1. Germline assignment: CDR1 SNHLY and CDR2 FYNNEI. V was pared by 3 bases and J by 2 bases, with 3 bases of the junction left unmatched. The CDR3 contains 15 residues. The CDR3, as DNA: TGTGCCAGCAGTGACCGACAGGGCACTAATGAAAAACTGTTTTTT. Residues: CASSDRQGTNEKLFF.

This rearrangement joins TRBV6-1 to TRBJ2-7; D remains unclear. Trimming took off 8 bases at V and 3 bases at J, with 17 bases between the two ends. CDR3 length: 14 amino acids. Germline V CDR1 and CDR2: MNHNS, SASEGT. The CDR3 region is CASSWDYLNYEQYF. The CDR3 DNA follows: TGTGCCAGCTCCTGGGATTACTTAAACTACGAGCAGTACTTC.

The chain couples TRBV19 to TRBJ2-7; D may be TRBD1 (6 bases). The CDR3 consists of 14 residues. V was pared by 5 bases and J by 2 bases, with 13 bases between. Germline CDR1 is LNHDA and CDR2 is SQIVND (reference sequence). In nucleotides, the CDR3 is TGTGCCAGTAGTCTTCGGGACACTACCTACGAGCAGTACTTC. This gives the protein CASSLRDTTYEQYF.

This chain joins TRBV6-1 and TRBJ1-5; 7 bases match TRBD1. Germline values: CDR1 MNHNS, CDR2 SASEGT. Trimming at V came to 4 bases and at J to 4 bases, leaving 7 bases not matched to a gene. This CDR3 has 15 amino acids. This CDR3 is CASSGSSGGNQPQHF. DNA of the CDR3: TGTGCCAGCAGTGGTTCCTCAGGGGGGAATCAGCCCCAGCATTTT.

The chain uses TRBV7-9 and TRBJ2-5, with D possibly matching TRBD1 (6 bases). CDR1 is SEHNR, CDR2 FQNEAQ, per germline (reference sequence). Trimming removed 1 base at V and 2 bases at J, with 14 bases between. This CDR3 region has 16 residues. CDR3 protein: CASSLVATGTQETQYF. In nucleotides, the CDR3 is TGTGCCAGCAGCTTAGTGGCCACAGGGACGCAAGAGACCCAGTACTTC.

The sample holds one count of this clone. The gene calls are TRBV5-1 and TRBJ2-1, with D hard to call. The CDR3 runs to 13 residues. The V end was cut by 6 bases, the J end by 5 bases, with 12 bases between. Per the germline V gene, CDR1 is SGHRS and CDR2 is YFSETQ. The CDR3 is CASTTSDNNEQFF. CDR3 in DNA: TGCGCCAGCACCACCTCCGATAACAATGAGCAGTTCTTC.

The J gene is TRBJ1-2, the V gene TRBV27; D is ambiguous. Per the germline V gene, CDR1 is MNHEY and CDR2 is SMNVEV (reference sequence). This CDR3 is 15 amino acids long. Trimming pared 1 base from V and 3 bases from J, leaving 12 bases between. The CDR3 DNA sequence: TGTGCCAGCAGTTTATTCGGACCATTCTACTATGGCTACACCTTC. It specifies CASSLFGPFYYGYTF.

The chain joins TRBV21-1 to TRBJ1-1. TRBV21-1 is recorded as a pseudogene. CDR3 length equals 15 residues. The DNA for the CDR3 is TGTGCCAGCAGCAAAACCAGGGACGGACTCACTGAAGCTTTCTTT. The encoded protein is CASSKTRDGLTEAFF.

The chain joins TRBV11-1 to TRBJ2-3, with 13 bases that match TRBD2. This CDR3 has 17 residues. V lost 6 bases and J lost 2; bases outside the gene matches: 8. Germline V CDR1 and CDR2: SGHAT, FQDESV (reference sequence). The DNA for the CDR3 is TGTGCCAGCAGTTTGGGACTAGCGGGATCCCCCACAGATACGCAGTATTTT. Translated: CASSLGLAGSPTDTQYF.

This rearrangement joins TRBV25-1 to TRBJ2-3; D is uncertain. Trimming stripped 2 bases from V and 2 bases from J, with 20 bases between. Looked up from germline, CDR1 is MGHDK and CDR2 is SYGVNS. The CDR3 is made up of 18 amino acids. The CDR3 coding sequence is TGTGCCAGCAGTGAAAGCAACCACCCCATAGTGATCACAGATACGCAGTATTTT. Protein product: CASSESNHPIVITDTQYF.

The V gene is TRBV7-9, the J gene TRBJ2-1, with 9 bases lining up with TRBD2. V trimming: 7 bases; J trimming: 8 bases; junction bases outside the gene matches: 18. The CDR3 consists of 17 residues. Looked up from germline, CDR1 is SEHNR and CDR2 is FQNEAQ (reference sequence). CDR3 DNA sequence: TGTGCCAGCATCACCCCACCGAGCGGGAGGCTCTGGGATGAGCAGTTCTTC. As protein: CASITPPSGRLWDEQFF.

The gene calls are TRBV6-1 and TRBJ1-6; TRBD1 aligns across 10 bases. The CDR3 is 15 amino acids. V lost 5 bases and J lost 10; bases outside the gene matches: 8. CDR1 and CDR2 from the germline V gene are MNHNS and SASEGT. The CDR3 region is CASSMTTGGNSPLHF. DNA for the CDR3: TGTGCCAGCAGTATGACGACAGGGGGCAACTCACCCCTCCACTTT.

This clone was counted once. This rearrangement joins TRBV29-1 to TRBJ2-2; 8 nucleotides align to TRBD1. The junction had 9 bases not matched to a gene; V was cut back by 6 bases and J by 6 bases. Per germline, CDR1 SQVTM and CDR2 ANQGSEA. This CDR3 has 14 amino acids. In DNA form, the CDR3 reads TGCAGCGTGTGGACAGGGTCTTCTTCCGGGGAGCTGTTTTTT. Protein product: CSVWTGSSSGELFF.

The chain links TRBV28 to TRBJ1-5, with D unclear. CDR1 MDHEN and CDR2 SYDVKM come from the germline V gene. V lost 0 bases and J lost 1, with 4 bases in between. This CDR3 contains 14 residues. CDR3 sequence reads: CASSLWDSNQPQHF. The CDR3 region has the DNA TGTGCCAGCAGTTTATGGGACAGCAATCAGCCCCAGCATTTT.

The V and J genes are TRBV4-1 and TRBJ2-5; D call uncertain. The V end lost 0 bases, the J end lost 1 base, and 9 bases lay between the germline ends. The germline V gene has CDR1 MGHRA and CDR2 YSYEKL. This CDR3 has 15 amino acids. The CDR3: CASSQDGTAQETQYF. CDR3 in DNA: TGCGCCAGCAGCCAAGATGGTACAGCCCAAGAGACCCAGTACTTC.

The rearrangement uses TRBV19 and TRBJ1-4, with TRBD1 identical over 9 bases. Per germline, CDR1 LNHDA and CDR2 SQIVND (reference sequence). CDR3 length equals 15 residues. V lost 5 bases and J lost 8; bases outside the gene matches: 9. CDR3 DNA: TGTGCCAGTAGTTGCTTGGGACAGGGACCAGAAAAACTGTTTTTT. This translates into CASSCLGQGPEKLFF.

CDR3 amino acids: CASRQTGGDVPQHF. The CDR3 coding sequence is TGTGCCAGCAGACAAACAGGGGGTGATGTGCCCCAGCATTTT. V gene TRBV6-6 combines with J gene TRBJ1-5; 8 nucleotides line up with TRBD1. Germline CDR1 reads MNHNY; CDR2 reads SVGAGI (reference sequence). The CDR3 spans 14 residues. With 6 bases clipped from V and 9 bases from J, the junction kept 10 bases outside the gene matches.

The gene calls are TRBV7-2 and TRBJ2-5, with 8 bases fitting TRBD2. The CDR3 has 15 amino acids. The germline V gene has CDR1 SGHTA and CDR2 FQGNSA. Unmatched junction bases numbered 5, after V lost 1 base and J lost 4 bases. CDR3 protein: CASSLDGGRLETQYF. In nucleotides, the CDR3 is TGTGCCAGCAGCTTAGATGGCGGGAGGCTAGAGACCCAGTACTTC.

This clone was seen only once. This chain connects TRBV9 to TRBJ2-7, with 12 bases matching TRBD2. V shed 4 bases and J 6 bases; nucleotides not matched to a gene: 2. The CDR3 has 13 residues. Germline-derived CDR1 and CDR2 are SGDLS and YYNGEE. CDR3 residues: CASSPGLAGEQYF. CDR3 DNA sequence: TGTGCCAGCAGCCCGGGACTAGCGGGCGAGCAGTACTTC.

As DNA, the CDR3 is TGTGCCAGCAGCTTGATGGGGACTAGCGGGAGGGCGGGCGAGCAGTACTTC. It specifies CASSLMGTSGRAGEQYF. The chain combines TRBV5-6 with TRBJ2-7; TRBD2 matches at 16 bases. V gave up 1 base and J gave up 6 bases; unmatched junction bases: 7. The CDR3 length is 17 residues. The germline CDR1 and CDR2 sequences are SGHDT and YYEEEE.